This T cell receptor beta chain was found in a study of T cells in Graves' hyperthyroidism and ophthalmopathy. The study's findings and limits: Researchers report that a 13 V-J model separated ophthalmopathy from stable hyperthyroidism.

Regions amplified from RNA transcripts were the TCR beta CDR3 regions. RT-PCR in the first round (using the HTBI primer set) targeted the TCR CDR3. A single record per CDR3 protein comes from TCRdb applying MiXCR to the multiplex PCR reads. Altogether roughly 500,000 distinct CDR3 sequences are present, 46% being singletons, with the ten largest covering about 40%. This clonotype was detected ten times or more. Its antigen remains unknown. Clinical symptoms, serum thyroxine and TRAb, thyroid ultrasound and orbital computed tomography together formed the diagnostic basis. V was trimmed by 10 bases and J by 3 bases, leaving 13 bases between them. Germline V gene data show CDR1 as MNHNS and CDR2 as SASEGT. The CDR3 covers 13 residues.

Material: peripheral blood or thyroid tissue (not recorded which). The receptor comes from an adult woman with Graves' disease, either hyperthyroidism or ophthalmopathy (not recorded which). The chain joins TRBV6-1 to TRBJ1-5; tentative D call: TRBD1 (5 bases). As DNA, the CDR3 is TGTGCCACCGGGACCGATTACAATCAGCCCCAGCATTTT. It is translated as CATGTDYNQPQHF.